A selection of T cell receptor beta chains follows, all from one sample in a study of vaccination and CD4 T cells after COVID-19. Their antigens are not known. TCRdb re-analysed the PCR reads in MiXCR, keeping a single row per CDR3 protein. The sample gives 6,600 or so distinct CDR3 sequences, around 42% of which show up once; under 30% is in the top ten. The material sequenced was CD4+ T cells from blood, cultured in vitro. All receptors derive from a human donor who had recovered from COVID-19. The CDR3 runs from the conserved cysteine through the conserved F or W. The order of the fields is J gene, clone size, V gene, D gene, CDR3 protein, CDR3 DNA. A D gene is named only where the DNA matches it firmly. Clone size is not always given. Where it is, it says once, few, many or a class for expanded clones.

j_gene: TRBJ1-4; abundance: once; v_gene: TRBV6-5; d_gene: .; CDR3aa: CASSSRGDVNEKLFF; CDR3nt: TGTGCCAGCAGTTCAAGAGGGGACGTTAATGAAAAACTGTTTTTT
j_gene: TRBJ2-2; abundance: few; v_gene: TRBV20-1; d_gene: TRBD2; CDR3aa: CSVPVGGRTGELFF; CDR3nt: TGCAGTGTCCCTGTGGGGGGGAGAACCGGGGAGCTGTTTTTT
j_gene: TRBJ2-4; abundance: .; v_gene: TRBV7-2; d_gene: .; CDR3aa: CASSFPGDSIQYF; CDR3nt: TGTGCCAGCAGCTTCCCGGGAGATAGCATTCAGTACTTC
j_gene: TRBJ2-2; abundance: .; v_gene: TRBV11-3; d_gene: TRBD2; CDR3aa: CASSSLAGMRNTGELFF; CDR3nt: TGTGCCAGCAGCTCACTAGCGGGGATGAGAAACACCGGGGAGCTGTTTTTT
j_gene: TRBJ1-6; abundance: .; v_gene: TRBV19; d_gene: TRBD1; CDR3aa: CASSYRTGGDSPLHF; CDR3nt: TGTGCCAGTAGTTACCGGACAGGGGGGGATTCACCCCTCCACTTT
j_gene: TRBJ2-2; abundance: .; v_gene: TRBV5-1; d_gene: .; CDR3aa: CASSLDSRDTGELFF; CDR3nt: TGCGCCAGCAGCTTGGATTCGAGGGACACCGGGGAGCTGTTTTTT
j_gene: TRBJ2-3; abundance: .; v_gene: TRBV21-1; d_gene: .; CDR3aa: CASSKLRGGRTSTDTQYF; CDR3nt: TGTGCCAGCAGCAAATTGCGGGGGGGCCGGACGAGCACAGATACGCAGTATTTT
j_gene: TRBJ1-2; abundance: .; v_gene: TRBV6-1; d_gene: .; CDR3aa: CASSERGARPYGYTF; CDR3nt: TGTGCCAGCAGTGAAAGGGGGGCTCGTCCATATGGCTACACCTTC
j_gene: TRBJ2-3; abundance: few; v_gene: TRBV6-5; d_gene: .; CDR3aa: CASSYTGQSTDTQYF; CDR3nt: TGTGCCAGCAGTTACACCGGACAGTCCACAGATACGCAGTATTTT
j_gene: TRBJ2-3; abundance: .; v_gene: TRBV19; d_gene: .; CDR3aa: CASSIWPDAQYF; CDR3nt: TGTGCCAGTAGTATTTGGCCAGATGCGCAGTATTTT
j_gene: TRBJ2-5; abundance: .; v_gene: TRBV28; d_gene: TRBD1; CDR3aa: CASSPPGGVGETQYF; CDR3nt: TGTGCCAGCAGTCCTCCAGGGGGCGTCGGGGAGACCCAGTACTTC
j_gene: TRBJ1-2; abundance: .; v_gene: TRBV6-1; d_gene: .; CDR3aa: CASSEGNGVYGYTF; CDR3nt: TGTGCCAGCAGCGAGGGCAATGGAGTCTATGGCTACACCTTC
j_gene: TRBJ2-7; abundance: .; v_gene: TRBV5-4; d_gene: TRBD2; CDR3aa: CASSPRTSGPYEQYF; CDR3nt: TGTGCCAGCAGCCCCCGGACTAGCGGGCCCTACGAGCAGTACTTC
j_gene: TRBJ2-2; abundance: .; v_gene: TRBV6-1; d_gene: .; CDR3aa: CASRRDWETGELFF; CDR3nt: TGTGCCAGCAGGAGGGATTGGGAAACCGGGGAGCTGTTTTTT
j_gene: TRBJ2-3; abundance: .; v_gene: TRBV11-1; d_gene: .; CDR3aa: CASSRPGGDTQYF; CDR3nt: TGTGCCAGCAGCCGACCGGGTGGGGATACGCAGTATTTT
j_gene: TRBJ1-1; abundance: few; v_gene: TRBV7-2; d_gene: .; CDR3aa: CASSLADTLNTEAFF; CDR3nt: TGTGCCAGCAGCTTAGCGGACACCCTGAACACTGAAGCTTTCTTT
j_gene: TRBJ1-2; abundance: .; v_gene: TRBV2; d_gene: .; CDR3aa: CASSETGSEANYGYTF; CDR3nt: TGTGCCAGCAGTGAAACGGGGAGTGAAGCCAACTATGGCTACACCTTC
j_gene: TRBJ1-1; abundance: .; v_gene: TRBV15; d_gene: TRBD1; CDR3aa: CATSRSSGGGTEAFF; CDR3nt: TGTGCCACCAGCAGGAGTTCAGGGGGGGGCACTGAAGCTTTCTTT
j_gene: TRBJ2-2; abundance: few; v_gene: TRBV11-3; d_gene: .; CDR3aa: CASSFRTANTGELFF; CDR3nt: TGTGCCAGCAGCTTTAGGACAGCGAACACCGGGGAGCTGTTTTTT
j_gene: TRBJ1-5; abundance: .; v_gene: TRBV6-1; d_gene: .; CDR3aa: CASNPGVPGNQPQHF; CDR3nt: TGTGCCAGCAACCCGGGGGTCCCTGGAAATCAGCCCCAGCATTTT
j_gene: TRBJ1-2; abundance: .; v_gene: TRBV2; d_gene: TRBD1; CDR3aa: CAGKTGGFYGYTF; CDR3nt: TGTGCCGGAAAAACAGGGGGCTTTTATGGCTACACCTTC
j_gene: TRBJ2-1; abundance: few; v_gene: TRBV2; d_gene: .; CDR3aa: CASSGRSSGNEQFF; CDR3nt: TGTGCCAGCAGTGGGAGGTCCAGCGGCAATGAGCAGTTCTTC
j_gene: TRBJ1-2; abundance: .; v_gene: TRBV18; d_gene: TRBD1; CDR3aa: CASSPSGTGAYGYTF; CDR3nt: TGTGCCAGCTCACCATCCGGGACAGGGGCTTACGGCTACACCTTC
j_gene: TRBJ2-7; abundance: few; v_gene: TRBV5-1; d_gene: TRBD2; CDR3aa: CASSGTGLASYEQYF; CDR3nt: TGCGCCAGCAGCGGGACGGGACTAGCCTCCTACGAGCAGTACTTC
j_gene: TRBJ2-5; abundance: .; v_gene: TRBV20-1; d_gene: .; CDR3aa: CSASQGGTETQYF; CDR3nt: TGCAGTGCTAGTCAAGGGGGTACGGAGACCCAGTACTTC
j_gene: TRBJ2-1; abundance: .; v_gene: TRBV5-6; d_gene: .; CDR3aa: CASSFWRKISYNEQFF; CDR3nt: TGTGCCAGCAGCTTTTGGAGGAAGATCTCCTACAATGAGCAGTTCTTC
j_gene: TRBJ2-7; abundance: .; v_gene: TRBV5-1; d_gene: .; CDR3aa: CASSLDRAYEQYF; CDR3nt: TGCGCCAGCAGCTTGGACCGGGCCTACGAGCAGTACTTC
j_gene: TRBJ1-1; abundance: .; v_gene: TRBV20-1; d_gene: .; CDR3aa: CSAPDRFAEAFF; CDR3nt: TGCAGTGCTCCCGACAGGTTCGCTGAAGCTTTCTTT
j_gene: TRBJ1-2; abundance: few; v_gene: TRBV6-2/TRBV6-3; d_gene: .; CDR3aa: CASSYYRESGGYTF; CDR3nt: TGTGCCAGCAGTTACTACAGGGAATCGGGTGGCTACACCTTC
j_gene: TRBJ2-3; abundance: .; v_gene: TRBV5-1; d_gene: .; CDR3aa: CASSRGVHAQYF; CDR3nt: TGCGCCAGCAGCCGGGGAGTTCATGCGCAGTATTTT
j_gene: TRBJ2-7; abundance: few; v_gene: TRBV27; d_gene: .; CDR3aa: CASSLATAYEQYF; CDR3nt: TGTGCCAGCAGTTTAGCGACGGCCTACGAGCAGTACTTC
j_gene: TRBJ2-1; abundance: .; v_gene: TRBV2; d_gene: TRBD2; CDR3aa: CASSDLAAYSYNEQFF; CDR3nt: TGTGCCAGCAGCGACCTAGCGGCCTACTCCTACAATGAGCAGTTCTTC
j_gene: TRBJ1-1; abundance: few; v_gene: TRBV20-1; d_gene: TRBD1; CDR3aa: CSATTGGTEAFF; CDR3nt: TGCAGTGCGACGACAGGGGGCACTGAAGCTTTCTTT
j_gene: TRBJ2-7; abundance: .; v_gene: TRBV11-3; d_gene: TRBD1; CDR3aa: CASSSSGTGGFEQYF; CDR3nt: TGTGCCAGCAGCTCGTCCGGGACAGGGGGGTTCGAGCAGTACTTC
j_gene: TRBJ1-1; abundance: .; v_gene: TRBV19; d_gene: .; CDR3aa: CASSMILGTEAFF; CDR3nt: TGTGCCAGTAGTATGATACTTGGGACTGAAGCTTTCTTT
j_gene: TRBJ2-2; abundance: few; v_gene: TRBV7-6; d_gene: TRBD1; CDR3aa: CASSSLGQGRNTGELFF; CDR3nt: TGTGCCAGCAGCTCTCTAGGACAGGGTCGGAACACCGGGGAGCTGTTTTTT
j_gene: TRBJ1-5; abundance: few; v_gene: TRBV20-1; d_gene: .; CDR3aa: CSARDQRGSQPQHF; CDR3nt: TGCAGTGCTAGAGATCAAAGGGGGAGTCAGCCCCAGCATTTT
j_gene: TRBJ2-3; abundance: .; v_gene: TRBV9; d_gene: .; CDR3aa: CASSTSILEADTQYF; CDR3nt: TGTGCCAGCAGCACGTCGATCCTAGAAGCAGATACGCAGTATTTT
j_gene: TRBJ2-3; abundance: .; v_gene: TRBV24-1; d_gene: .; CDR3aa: CATSDLPTSPSTDTQYF; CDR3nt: TGTGCCACCAGTGATTTGCCTACTAGTCCAAGCACAGATACGCAGTATTTT
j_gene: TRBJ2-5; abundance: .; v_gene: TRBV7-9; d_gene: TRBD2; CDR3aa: CASSALGLGEGYQETQYF; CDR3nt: TGTGCCAGCAGCGCCCTCGGGTTGGGGGAGGGATACCAAGAGACCCAGTACTTC
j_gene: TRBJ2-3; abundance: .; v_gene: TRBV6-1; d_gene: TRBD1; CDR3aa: CASRFQGARTDTQYF; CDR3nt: TGTGCCAGCAGATTCCAGGGGGCTAGGACAGATACGCAGTATTTT
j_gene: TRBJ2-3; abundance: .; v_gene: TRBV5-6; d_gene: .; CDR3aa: CASSPRGTSTDTQYF; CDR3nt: TGTGCCAGCAGCCCACGAGGGACTAGCACAGATACGCAGTATTTT